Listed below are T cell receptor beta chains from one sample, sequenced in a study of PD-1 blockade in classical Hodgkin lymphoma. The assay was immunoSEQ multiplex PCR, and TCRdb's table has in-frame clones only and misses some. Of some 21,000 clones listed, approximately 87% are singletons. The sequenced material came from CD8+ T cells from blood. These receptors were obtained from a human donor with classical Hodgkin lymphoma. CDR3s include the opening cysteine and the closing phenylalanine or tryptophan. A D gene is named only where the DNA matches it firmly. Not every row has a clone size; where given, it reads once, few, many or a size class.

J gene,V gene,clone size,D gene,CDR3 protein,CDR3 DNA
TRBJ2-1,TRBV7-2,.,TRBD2,CASSSHSSGRNEQFF,TGTGCCAGCAGCTCCCACTCTAGCGGGAGAAATGAGCAGTTCTTC
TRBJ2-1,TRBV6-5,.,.,CASSLAAEQFF,TGTGCCAGCAGTTTAGCAGCTGAGCAGTTCTTC
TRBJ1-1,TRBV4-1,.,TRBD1,CASSQETGVETEAFF,TGCGCCAGCAGCCAAGAGACAGGGGTTGAGACTGAAGCTTTCTTT
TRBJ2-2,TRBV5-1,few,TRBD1,CASSSRWDRQIRINTGELFF,TGCGCCAGCAGCTCGAGGTGGGACAGACAAATTCGAATTAACACCGGGGAGCTGTTTTTT
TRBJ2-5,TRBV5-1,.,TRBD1,CASSLEGSGTGATQYF,TGCGCCAGCAGCTTGGAGGGTAGTGGGACAGGGGCGACCCAGTACTTC
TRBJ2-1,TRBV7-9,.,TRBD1,CASSGLSGTGYYNEQFF,TGTGCCAGCAGCGGGCTTTCAGGGACAGGGTACTACAATGAGCAGTTCTTC
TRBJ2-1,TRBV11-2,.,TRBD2,CASSSRLAALYNEQFF,TGTGCCAGCAGCTCCCGCCTAGCGGCCCTCTACAATGAGCAGTTCTTC
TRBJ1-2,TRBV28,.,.,CASSSRDRPTNYGYTF,TGTGCCAGCAGTTCCCGCGACAGGCCTACTAACTATGGCTACACCTTC
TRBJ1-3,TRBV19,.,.,CASSIGGTPGNTIYF,TGTGCCAGTAGTATAGGAGGGACACCTGGAAACACCATATATTTT
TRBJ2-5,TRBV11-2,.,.,CASSLNPPIETQYF,TGTGCCAGCAGCCTGAACCCCCCGATAGAGACCCAGTACTTC
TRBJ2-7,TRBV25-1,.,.,CASSEYGQNYEQYF,TGTGCCAGCAGTGAATATGGTCAGAACTACGAGCAGTACTTC
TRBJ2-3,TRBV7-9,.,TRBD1,CASSYISLGTASTDTQYF,TGTGCCAGCAGCTATATTTCCCTGGGGACAGCAAGCACAGATACGCAGTATTTT
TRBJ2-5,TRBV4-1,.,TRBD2,CASSQIRGGWETQYF,TGCGCCAGCAGCCAAATCCGGGGGGGGTGGGAGACCCAGTACTTC
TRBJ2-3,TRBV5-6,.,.,CASSRPSSGTDTQYF,TGTGCCAGTTCTAGGCCTTCTAGCGGCACAGATACGCAGTATTTT
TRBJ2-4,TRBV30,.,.,CAWSVGENIQYF,TGTGCCTGGAGTGTCGGGGAAAACATTCAGTACTTC
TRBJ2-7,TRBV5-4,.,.,CASSLVPGVNSYEQYF,TGTGCCAGCAGCTTGGTACCAGGGGTCAACTCCTACGAGCAGTACTTC
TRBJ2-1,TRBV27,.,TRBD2,CASSSYGLAGGHNEQFF,TGTGCCAGCAGTTCCTACGGACTAGCGGGAGGACACAATGAGCAGTTCTTC
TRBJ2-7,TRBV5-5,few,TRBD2,CASSLVPAGNEQYF,TGTGCCAGCAGCTTGGTTCCAGCGGGGAACGAGCAGTACTTC
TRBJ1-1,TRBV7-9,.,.,CASSFGEVTEAFF,TGTGCCAGCAGCTTCGGGGAGGTCACTGAAGCTTTCTTT
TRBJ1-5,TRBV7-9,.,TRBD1,CASSLLRGTESNQPQHF,TGTGCCAGCAGCTTATTGAGGGGGACAGAGAGCAATCAGCCCCAGCATTTT
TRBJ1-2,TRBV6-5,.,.,CASSYGTGGYGYTF,TGTGCCAGCAGTTATGGAACAGGTGGTTATGGCTACACCTTC
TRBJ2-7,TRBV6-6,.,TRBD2,CASMGLAASSYEQYF,TGTGCCAGCATGGGACTAGCGGCTAGCTCCTACGAGCAGTACTTC
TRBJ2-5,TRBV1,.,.,CTSSPEGGGETQYF,TGCACCAGCAGCCCAGAGGGGGGCGGGGAGACCCAGTACTTC
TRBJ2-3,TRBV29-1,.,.,CSVVLLDRPTDTQYF,TGCAGCGTTGTGTTACTGGACAGACCTACAGATACGCAGTATTTT
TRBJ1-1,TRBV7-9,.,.,CASSLVQDKTEAFF,TGTGCCAGCAGCTTAGTACAGGATAAAACTGAAGCTTTCTTT
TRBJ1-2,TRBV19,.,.,CASSMVSYNYGYTF,TGTGCCAGTAGTATGGTCAGCTACAACTATGGCTACACCTTC
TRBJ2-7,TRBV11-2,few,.,CASSLDPALSYEQYF,TGTGCCAGCAGCTTAGATCCGGCCCTCTCCTACGAGCAGTACTTC
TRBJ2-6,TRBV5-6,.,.,CASSLGHPSGANVLTF,TGTGCCAGCAGCTTAGGACACCCATCTGGGGCCAACGTCCTGACTTTC
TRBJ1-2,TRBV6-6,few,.,CASTNGGVGHGYTF,TGTGCCAGCACTAACGGGGGTGTGGGACATGGCTACACCTTC
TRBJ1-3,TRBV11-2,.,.,CASSLGGGDTIYF,TGTGCCAGCAGCCTAGGGGGGGGAGACACCATATATTTT
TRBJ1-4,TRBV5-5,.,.,CASSLRRANEKLFF,TGTGCCAGCAGCCTCCGGAGAGCTAATGAAAAACTGTTTTTT
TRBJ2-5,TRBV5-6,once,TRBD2,CASSLVGLAGGPQETQYF,TGTGCCAGCAGCTTGGTGGGACTAGCGGGGGGACCCCAAGAGACCCAGTACTTC
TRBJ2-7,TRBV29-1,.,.,CSVEDNGEQYF,TGCAGCGTTGAAGACAACGGGGAGCAGTACTTC
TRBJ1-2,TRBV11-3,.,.,CASSADWEYGYTF,TGTGCCAGCAGCGCGGACTGGGAATATGGCTACACCTTC
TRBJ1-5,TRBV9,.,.,CASSVGRGNQPQHF,TGTGCCAGCAGCGTAGGCCGGGGTAATCAGCCCCAGCATTTT
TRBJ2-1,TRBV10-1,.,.,CASSESGTSSYNEQFF,TGCGCCAGCAGTGAGTCTGGGACAAGCTCCTACAATGAGCAGTTCTTC
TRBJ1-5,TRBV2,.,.,CASSSRGESNQPQHF,TGTGCCAGCAGTTCTCGGGGGGAGAGCAATCAGCCCCAGCATTTT
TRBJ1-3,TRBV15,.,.,CATSRDPPTSSGNTIYF,TGTGCCACCAGCAGAGATCCGCCCACCTCCTCTGGAAACACCATATATTTT
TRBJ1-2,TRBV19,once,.,CASSISQGTNYGYTF,TGTGCCAGTAGTATTAGTCAGGGGACTAACTATGGCTACACCTTC
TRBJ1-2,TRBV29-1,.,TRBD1,CSAVQGDEAGYGYTF,TGCAGCGCCGTGCAGGGGGACGAGGCGGGCTATGGCTACACCTTC
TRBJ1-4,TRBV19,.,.,CASSYGGSGDLREKLFF,TGTGCCAGTAGTTACGGCGGTTCGGGTGACCTTAGGGAAAAACTGTTTTTT
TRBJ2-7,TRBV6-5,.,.,CASRGTGYEQYF,TGTGCCAGCAGGGGAACAGGTTACGAGCAGTACTTC
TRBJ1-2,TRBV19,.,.,CASSIALEMVLFNYGYTF,TGTGCCAGTAGTATAGCCCTTGAGATGGTTCTTTTCAACTATGGCTACACCTTC
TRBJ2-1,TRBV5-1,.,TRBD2,CASSLPLAGAHNEQFF,TGCGCCAGCAGCTTGCCTCTAGCGGGGGCCCACAATGAGCAGTTCTTC
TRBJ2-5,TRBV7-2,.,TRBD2,CASSLRGGQVQETQYF,TGTGCCAGCAGCTTAAGGGGAGGGCAGGTTCAAGAGACCCAGTACTTC